The rows below give T cell receptor beta chains drawn from one sample of a study of blood T cell repertoires in COVID-19. The repertoire was sequenced with immunoSEQ multiplex PCR; TCRdb's copy has only in-frame clones and lacks some. The sample lists 300,000 to 400,000 clones, about 82% occurring once. Source material: peripheral blood. The receptors shown here come from a human donor in a cohort sampled during active COVID-19. Both conserved end residues are part of each CDR3. Each record gives: V gene, J gene, CDR3 protein.

TRBV28	TRBJ2-7	CATGGTYEQYF
TRBV2	TRBJ2-3	CASTGQGAIDTQYF
TRBV7-9	TRBJ2-7	CASSPGQLYEQYF
TRBV2	TRBJ1-5	CASSTGSNQPQHF
TRBV4-2	TRBJ2-5	CASSQDNPSGETQYF
TRBV5-1	TRBJ2-5	CASRREETQYF
TRBV7-3	TRBJ1-5	CASSRGRDQPQHF
TRBV7-9	TRBJ1-1	CASSAVQGETEAFF
TRBV19	TRBJ1-1	CASSRPGGMTEAFF
TRBV2	TRBJ2-3	CATNRDRGTDTQYF
TRBV5-1	TRBJ1-1	CASSPGTVTEAFF
TRBV5-4	TRBJ2-7	CASSFDSGGQYF
TRBV5-8	TRBJ1-5	CASRPGQGRYNQPQHF
TRBV7-6	TRBJ2-2	CASSVEGGTGELFF
TRBV7-9	TRBJ2-5	CASSSPIQGAEETQYF
TRBV13	TRBJ1-1	CASSPTDRGTEAFF
TRBV11-2	TRBJ2-3	CASSLEPAGGADTQYF
TRBV2	TRBJ2-5	CASSGTGSGTQYF
TRBV5-1	TRBJ1-6	CASKEGTGESPLHF
TRBV24-1	TRBJ2-2	CASGTGDTGELFF
TRBV6-5	TRBJ1-2	CASSPRDRANYGYTF
TRBV25-1	TRBJ1-5	CASSNGPVQHF
TRBV27	TRBJ1-5	CASSINRVNQPQHF
TRBV18	TRBJ1-2	CASSPETAHYGYTF
TRBV30	TRBJ2-2	CAWNRGLGGELFF
TRBV29-1	TRBJ2-3	CSVLLAGGPDTQYF
TRBV9	TRBJ2-3	CASSVDPDRATDTQYF
TRBV6-5	TRBJ2-1	CASSYGTWSNEQFF
TRBV5-1	TRBJ1-4	CASSLARRGGEKLFF
TRBV19	TRBJ2-1	CASKRQGALIPSSYNEQFF
TRBV12-3/TRBV12-4	TRBJ2-7	CASSLRPSYEQYF
TRBV7-6	TRBJ1-3	CASSLSPWRDVFSGNTIYF
TRBV28	TRBJ2-6	CASSRESSGANVLTF
TRBV5-8	TRBJ1-2	CASSLLPTPVARYVRGYTF
TRBV2	TRBJ1-2	CASSEQGSGYTF
TRBV9	TRBJ2-2	CASSVPGTGVGGELFF
TRBV7-8	TRBJ2-3	CASSLFTADTQYF
TRBV7-3	TRBJ1-1	CASSPDGTGISEAFF
TRBV11-1	TRBJ1-1	CASSPDRYEAFF
TRBV13	TRBJ1-3	CASSLPEGNTIYF
TRBV3-1/TRBV3-2	TRBJ1-5	CASSQDPGGGNQPQHF
TRBV7-2	TRBJ2-7	CASSLGFGQGAYEQYF
TRBV5-1	TRBJ2-3	CAIRLARTAWDTQYF
TRBV29-1	TRBJ2-1	CSVDWAGPYNEQFF
TRBV10-1	TRBJ2-2	CASSEAGGTGELFF
TRBV10-2	TRBJ2-1	CASSILDNEQFF
TRBV6-6	TRBJ1-1	CASIITPTGNTEAFF
TRBV12-5	TRBJ1-1	CASGSGGSGAEAFF
TRBV7-3	TRBJ1-2	CASSLTEAGGYTF
TRBV18	TRBJ2-4	CASSPDRVKNIQYF
TRBV11-1	TRBJ2-3	CASSLDRGGDTQYF
TRBV3-1/TRBV3-2	TRBJ2-2	CASSQTRSMSTGELFF
TRBV11-3	TRBJ2-2	CASSLTSDTGELFF
TRBV27	TRBJ1-2	CASTTATGISGYTF
TRBV6-5	TRBJ1-2	CASPGQSIYGYTF
TRBV6-5	TRBJ2-1	CASSYDRHARNEQFF
TRBV27	TRBJ1-5	CASSRTGSNQPQHF
TRBV12-3/TRBV12-4	TRBJ1-1	CASSQMNTEAFF
TRBV29-1	TRBJ2-7	CSVSDSSHEQYF